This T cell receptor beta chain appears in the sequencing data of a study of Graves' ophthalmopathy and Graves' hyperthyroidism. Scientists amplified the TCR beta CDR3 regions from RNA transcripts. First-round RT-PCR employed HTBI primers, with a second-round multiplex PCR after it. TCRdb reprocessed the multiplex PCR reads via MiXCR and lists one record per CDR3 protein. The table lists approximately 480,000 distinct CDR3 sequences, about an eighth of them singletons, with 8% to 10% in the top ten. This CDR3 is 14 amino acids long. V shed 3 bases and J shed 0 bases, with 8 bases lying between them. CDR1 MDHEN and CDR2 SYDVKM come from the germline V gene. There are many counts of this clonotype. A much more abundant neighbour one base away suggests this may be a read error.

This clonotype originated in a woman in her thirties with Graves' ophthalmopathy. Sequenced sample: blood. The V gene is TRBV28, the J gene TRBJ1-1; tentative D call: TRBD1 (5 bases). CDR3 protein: CASSLEGLNTEAFF. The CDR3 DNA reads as TGTGCCAGCAGTTTGGAGGGGCTGAACACTGAAGCTTTCTTT.